This T cell receptor beta chain was identified in a study of T cells in Graves' hyperthyroidism and ophthalmopathy. As for the study in general: At the time of initial diagnosis and before any treatment, peripheral blood was collected. Study-level results: Most thyroid-expanded clonotypes above 0.001 were also found in blood. Ophthalmopathy and stable hyperthyroidism were separated by a 13 V-J model.

As for this clonotype: The antigen remains undetermined.

Regions amplified from RNA transcripts were the TCR beta CDR3 regions. An initial round of RT-PCR targeting the TCR CDR3 relied on the HTBI primer set. Using its own MiXCR run on the multiplex PCR reads, TCRdb lists one record per CDR3 protein. The repertoire holds under 350,000 distinct CDR3 sequences, with around 20% as singletons. CDR1 and CDR2 from the germline V gene are SGHRS and YFSETQ. V was pared by 4 bases and J by 6 bases, with 12 bases between. The CDR3 runs to 13 residues. Absence of ophthalmopathy progression within 18 months defined stable Graves' hyperthyroidism. The clonotype originates from a woman in her 50s with Graves' hyperthyroidism. The genes are TRBV5-1 and TRBJ2-3; D is unresolved. What was sequenced was blood. The CDR3 loop reads CASSPIPLDTQYF. CDR3 sequence (DNA): TGCGCCAGCAGCCCTATACCCCTGGATACGCAGTATTTT.